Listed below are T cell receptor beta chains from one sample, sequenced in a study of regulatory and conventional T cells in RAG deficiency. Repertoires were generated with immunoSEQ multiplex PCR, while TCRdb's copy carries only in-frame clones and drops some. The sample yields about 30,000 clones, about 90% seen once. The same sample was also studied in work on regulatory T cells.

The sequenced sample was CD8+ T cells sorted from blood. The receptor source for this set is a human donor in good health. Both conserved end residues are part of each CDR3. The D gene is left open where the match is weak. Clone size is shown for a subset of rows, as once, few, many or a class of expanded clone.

DNA: TGTGCCAGCGAAGGACAGGGTGGCTATAGCAATCAGCCCCAGCATTTT
CDR3: CASEGQGGYSNQPQHF
J: TRBJ1-5
D: TRBD1
size: -
V: TRBV19

DNA: TGTGCCAGCAGTCCCGACAGGGACAACTATGGCTACACCTTC
CDR3: CASSPDRDNYGYTF
J: TRBJ1-2
D: TRBD1
size: -
V: TRBV27

DNA: TGTGCCAGTAGTATTACGGTCCAGAACACTGAAGCTTTCTTT
CDR3: CASSITVQNTEAFF
J: TRBJ1-1
D: -
size: few
V: TRBV19

DNA: TGCGCCAGCAGCCAAGAACTACTACCCGTTTCCTACGAGCAGTACTTC
CDR3: CASSQELLPVSYEQYF
J: TRBJ2-7
D: -
size: -
V: TRBV4-3

DNA: TGTGCCAGCAGCCCAGAGAGGGGGTGGGGGACCTCCTACGAGCAGTACTTC
CDR3: CASSPERGWGTSYEQYF
J: TRBJ2-7
D: -
size: -
V: TRBV28

DNA: TGTGCCAGCAAGCCAGGGGGTAACTATGGCTACACCTTC
CDR3: CASKPGGNYGYTF
J: TRBJ1-2
D: TRBD1
size: -
V: TRBV25-1

DNA: TGTGCCAGCAGTTACTCGACAGGGAATCTCTACGACGAGCAGTACTTC
CDR3: CASSYSTGNLYDEQYF
J: TRBJ2-7
D: TRBD1
size: -
V: TRBV6-6

DNA: TGTGCCAGCAGTGTGCGGACGAGGAGCTCCTACGAGCAGTACTTC
CDR3: CASSVRTRSSYEQYF
J: TRBJ2-7
D: -
size: -
V: TRBV6-4

DNA: TGTGCCAGCAGCCAGGCAAGCCGAACTGAAGCTTTCTTT
CDR3: CASSQASRTEAFF
J: TRBJ1-1
D: -
size: -
V: TRBV14

DNA: TGTGCCAGCAGCTTGACAGGGCCGAATGAGCAGTTCTTC
CDR3: CASSLTGPNEQFF
J: TRBJ2-1
D: -
size: -
V: TRBV5-6

DNA: TGTGCCAGCAGCTTGTCAGGGCACAGCTCCTACGAGCAGTACTTC
CDR3: CASSLSGHSSYEQYF
J: TRBJ2-7
D: -
size: -
V: TRBV5-4

DNA: TGTGCCAGCAGCCAAGAATCGCTAGCGGGGGGGCAAGAGCGGTACTTC
CDR3: CASSQESLAGGQERYF
J: TRBJ2-7
D: TRBD2
size: -
V: TRBV4-2

DNA: TGTGCCAGCAGTCGTAGCGCCCCACCCTACAATGAGCAGTTCTTC
CDR3: CASSRSAPPYNEQFF
J: TRBJ2-1
D: -
size: -
V: TRBV27

DNA: TGTGCCAGCAGTCCAGGGACTAGCTACTACGAGCAGTACTTC
CDR3: CASSPGTSYYEQYF
J: TRBJ2-7
D: TRBD2
size: -
V: TRBV27

DNA: TGTGCCAGCAGTTATGGCCGGAGCTCCTATAATTCACCCCTCCACTTT
CDR3: CASSYGRSSYNSPLHF
J: TRBJ1-6
D: -
size: -
V: TRBV6-5

DNA: TGTGCCAGCAGCGCAGGGGAGAACACTGAAGCTTTCTTT
CDR3: CASSAGENTEAFF
J: TRBJ1-1
D: -
size: once
V: TRBV6-1

DNA: TGTGCCAGCAGCCCAGCGGGGGACAGCACCTACGAGCAGTACTTC
CDR3: CASSPAGDSTYEQYF
J: TRBJ2-7
D: -
size: -
V: TRBV7-9

DNA: TGTGCCAGCAGTCCCTACCGGGACTCGGGGAATGAGCAGTTCTTC
CDR3: CASSPYRDSGNEQFF
J: TRBJ2-1
D: -
size: -
V: TRBV6-5

DNA: TGTGCCAGCGAGGGGACCGGACAGGGGGCTTACACTGAAGCTTTCTTT
CDR3: CASEGTGQGAYTEAFF
J: TRBJ1-1
D: TRBD1
size: -
V: TRBV19

DNA: TGTGCCAGCAGCTTTAGGACTTTTCCCTACGAGCAGTACTTC
CDR3: CASSFRTFPYEQYF
J: TRBJ2-7
D: -
size: -
V: TRBV5-8

DNA: TGTGCCAGCAGTTACCAGACCGTGGGGTCTGAAGCTTTCTTT
CDR3: CASSYQTVGSEAFF
J: TRBJ1-1
D: -
size: -
V: TRBV6-5

DNA: TGTGCCAGCAGTTCAACCCGGGACGGCTCCTACAATGAGCAGTTCTTC
CDR3: CASSSTRDGSYNEQFF
J: TRBJ2-1
D: -
size: -
V: TRBV28

DNA: TGTGCCAGCCGAACGGGACAGGGGGCGAGGAATACGCAGTATTTT
CDR3: CASRTGQGARNTQYF
J: TRBJ2-3
D: TRBD1
size: -
V: TRBV27

DNA: TGTGCCAGCAGCCGCGAGACAGGGGAAGGCTACACCTTC
CDR3: CASSRETGEGYTF
J: TRBJ1-2
D: TRBD1
size: once
V: TRBV7-6

DNA: TGTGCCAGCAGCTTCGGGTACAATGAGCAGTTCTTC
CDR3: CASSFGYNEQFF
J: TRBJ2-1
D: -
size: -
V: TRBV27

DNA: TGCGCCAGCAGCCCTACAGGGGTCAATCAGCCCCAGCATTTT
CDR3: CASSPTGVNQPQHF
J: TRBJ1-5
D: TRBD1
size: -
V: TRBV5-1

DNA: TGTGCCAGCAGCGGGATTGGGGACACCGGGGAGCTGTTTTTT
CDR3: CASSGIGDTGELFF
J: TRBJ2-2
D: -
size: -
V: TRBV6-1

DNA: TGCGCCAGCAGCCAAGACGGGGCCAGCTCCTACAATGAGCAGTTCTTC
CDR3: CASSQDGASSYNEQFF
J: TRBJ2-1
D: -
size: -
V: TRBV4-1

DNA: TGTGCCAGCAGCGCGACCGGGACAGGGGAAGGAGAAGAGACCCAGTACTTC
CDR3: CASSATGTGEGEETQYF
J: TRBJ2-5
D: TRBD1
size: -
V: TRBV11-2

DNA: TGTGCCAGCAGTCCCACAGGGGCAACTGGAAACACCATATATTTT
CDR3: CASSPTGATGNTIYF
J: TRBJ1-3
D: TRBD1
size: -
V: TRBV27

DNA: TGTGCCAGCAGTTCCCTCGACACTGAAGCTTTCTTT
CDR3: CASSSLDTEAFF
J: TRBJ1-1
D: -
size: -
V: TRBV6-6

DNA: TGTGCCAGCAGTTACTCACTACAGGGGAAGGCGGAAAAACTGTTTTTT
CDR3: CASSYSLQGKAEKLFF
J: TRBJ1-4
D: TRBD1
size: -
V: TRBV6-5

DNA: TGTGCCAGCTCACCACGGACTAGCGGGAGAGACACAGATACGCAGTATTTT
CDR3: CASSPRTSGRDTDTQYF
J: TRBJ2-3
D: TRBD2
size: -
V: TRBV18

DNA: TGCAGCGTTGATCCAGCGGGACCCGTCGGTGAGCAGTTCTTC
CDR3: CSVDPAGPVGEQFF
J: TRBJ2-1
D: TRBD2
size: -
V: TRBV29-1

DNA: TGTGCCAGCAGCCCTGGCGGCTACGAGCAGTACTTC
CDR3: CASSPGGYEQYF
J: TRBJ2-7
D: -
size: -
V: TRBV5-4

DNA: TGTGCCAGCAGCCCTCGGGAGTATACAGGAGCCGGGGAGCTGTTTTTT
CDR3: CASSPREYTGAGELFF
J: TRBJ2-2
D: -
size: -
V: TRBV7-9

DNA: TGTGCCACCAGCCAGGACAGATATAGCAATCAGCCCCAGCATTTT
CDR3: CATSQDRYSNQPQHF
J: TRBJ1-5
D: -
size: -
V: TRBV15

DNA: TGCGCCAGCAGTGATGACAGGGAGCTAACTGAAGCTTTCTTT
CDR3: CASSDDRELTEAFF
J: TRBJ1-1
D: TRBD1
size: -
V: TRBV10-2

DNA: TGTGCCAGCAGCCCACTAGCGGTGAACACCGGGGAGCTGTTTTTT
CDR3: CASSPLAVNTGELFF
J: TRBJ2-2
D: TRBD2
size: -
V: TRBV7-9

DNA: TGTGCCACCTCAGTTGGTCCCAGAGCCTACGAGCAGTACTTC
CDR3: CATSVGPRAYEQYF
J: TRBJ2-7
D: -
size: once
V: TRBV6-7

DNA: TGTGCCAGCAGCTTGGGGGCAGGTTCGGAGCCCCAGCATTTT
CDR3: CASSLGAGSEPQHF
J: TRBJ1-5
D: -
size: medium-sized
V: TRBV5-8

DNA: TGCGCCAGCAGCCAAGATTTTTCTCCGCGGGACAGGGACCACGAGCAGTACTTC
CDR3: CASSQDFSPRDRDHEQYF
J: TRBJ2-7
D: TRBD1
size: -
V: TRBV4-1

DNA: TGTGCCAGCAGCTTAGGGGGGACGGGGAACACTGAAGCTTTCTTT
CDR3: CASSLGGTGNTEAFF
J: TRBJ1-1
D: -
size: -
V: TRBV11-2

DNA: TGTGCCAGCAGCTTGGGGGACAGTAATCAGCCCCAGCATTTT
CDR3: CASSLGDSNQPQHF
J: TRBJ1-5
D: TRBD1
size: -
V: TRBV7-8

DNA: TGTGCCAGCAGTTTAGGGCCCTCCACTGAAGCTTTCTTT
CDR3: CASSLGPSTEAFF
J: TRBJ1-1
D: -
size: -
V: TRBV27

DNA: TGCAGTGCTCAGGCGGCCCACGAGCAGTACTTC
CDR3: CSAQAAHEQYF
J: TRBJ2-7
D: -
size: -
V: TRBV20-1

DNA: TGTGCCAGCAGCCTCCGGGACAGGGGCTACGAGCAGTACTTC
CDR3: CASSLRDRGYEQYF
J: TRBJ2-7
D: TRBD1
size: -
V: TRBV2

DNA: TGCGCCAGCAGCCAGGGACAGGGGGATGATCAGCCCCAGCATTTT
CDR3: CASSQGQGDDQPQHF
J: TRBJ1-5
D: TRBD1
size: -
V: TRBV5-1

DNA: TGTGCCAGCAGCTTAGCCAATGAGCAGTTCTTC
CDR3: CASSLANEQFF
J: TRBJ2-1
D: -
size: -
V: TRBV7-9

DNA: TGTGCCAGCAGCTTAGAGAGGAACACTGAAGCTTTCTTT
CDR3: CASSLERNTEAFF
J: TRBJ1-1
D: -
size: -
V: TRBV7-6

DNA: TGTGCCAGCAGCTTGGTTGGGTTGGAGGGACCGAGACGGACCGGGGAGCTGTTTTTT
CDR3: CASSLVGLEGPRRTGELFF
J: TRBJ2-2
D: -
size: once
V: TRBV5-4

DNA: TGTGCCAGCAGTCCGGGACAGGGGAGATACGAGCAGTACTTC
CDR3: CASSPGQGRYEQYF
J: TRBJ2-7
D: TRBD1
size: -
V: TRBV6-6

DNA: TGTGCCTGGTCGTCCGGGGAGCTGTTTTTT
CDR3: CAWSSGELFF
J: TRBJ2-2
D: -
size: once
V: TRBV30

DNA: TGTGCCAGCAGCACCGTGGTGGGGAGGGAGATCTTTGAGCAGTTCTTC
CDR3: CASSTVVGREIFEQFF
J: TRBJ2-1
D: TRBD2
size: -
V: TRBV13

DNA: TGCGCCAGCAGTTGGGGTCGGGAAGCTTTCTTT
CDR3: CASSWGREAFF
J: TRBJ1-1
D: -
size: -
V: TRBV5-1

DNA: TGTGCCAGCAGCTCGACACTCGGGGAGCTGTTTTTT
CDR3: CASSSTLGELFF
J: TRBJ2-2
D: -
size: -
V: TRBV11-3

DNA: TGTGCCAGCAGCACTACGGGACAGGGGAACACCGGGGAGCTGTTTTTT
CDR3: CASSTTGQGNTGELFF
J: TRBJ2-2
D: TRBD1
size: few
V: TRBV7-9

DNA: TGTGCCAGCAGCTTGCAGGGGGCCTCCTACGAGCAGTACTTC
CDR3: CASSLQGASYEQYF
J: TRBJ2-7
D: TRBD1
size: -
V: TRBV5-4

DNA: TGTGCCAGCAGCCGTAGCGGGGGGGAAGAGACCCAGTACTTC
CDR3: CASSRSGGEETQYF
J: TRBJ2-5
D: TRBD2
size: -
V: TRBV7-3

DNA: TGTGCCAGCGGCGAAGAAGTCCAAGAGACCCAGTACTTC
CDR3: CASGEEVQETQYF
J: TRBJ2-5
D: -
size: -
V: TRBV6-1